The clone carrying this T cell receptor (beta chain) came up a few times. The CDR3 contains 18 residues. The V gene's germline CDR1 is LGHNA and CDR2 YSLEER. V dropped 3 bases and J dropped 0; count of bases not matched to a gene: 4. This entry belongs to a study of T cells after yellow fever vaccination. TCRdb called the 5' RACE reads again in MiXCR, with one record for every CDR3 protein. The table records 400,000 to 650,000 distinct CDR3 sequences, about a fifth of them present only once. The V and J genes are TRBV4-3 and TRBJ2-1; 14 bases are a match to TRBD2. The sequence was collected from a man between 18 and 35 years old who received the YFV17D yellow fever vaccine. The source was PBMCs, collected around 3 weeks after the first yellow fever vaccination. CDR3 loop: CASSQTSGGVSSYNEQFF. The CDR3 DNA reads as TGCGCCAGCAGCCAGACTAGCGGGGGGGTTAGCTCCTACAATGAGCAGTTCTTC.